The 19 T cell receptor beta chains in this list originate from one sample, sequenced in a study of shared clonotypes between healthy human individuals. This table comes from immunoSEQ multiplex PCR, and its TCRdb copy is limited to in-frame clones, with some not included. The profile shows more than 2 million clones, 93% of them singletons. The naive CD8 population came from CD45RO-negative cells selected for CCR7, without terminally differentiated effector memory CD45RA+ cells. The sequencing input was naive CD8+ T cells from PBMCs. The origin of the receptors is a man between 18 and 29 years old in good health. Some clones in this sample may be carry-over from other donors' samples.

The chain uses TRBV10-2 and TRBJ2-2, with 8 bases fitting TRBD1. CDR3 size: 15 residues. The germline V gene has CDR1 WSHSY and CDR2 SAAADI. The trim removed 3 bases at V and 5 bases at J, leaving 5 bases unmatched. CDR3 region: CASSDGQGRTGELFF. CDR3 DNA: TGCGCCAGCAGTGACGGACAGGGAAGGACCGGGGAGCTGTTTTTT.

The chain is built from TRBV6-1 and TRBJ1-5; no reliable D call. The ends were cut back, 6 bases at V and 0 bases at J, with 9 bases in the middle. CDR3 length: 14 amino acids. The V gene's germline CDR1 is MNHNS and CDR2 SASEGT. CDR3 in DNA: TGTGCCAGCAGGACGGCTTATAGCAATCAGCCCCAGCATTTT. This sequence encodes CASRTAYSNQPQHF.

The rearrangement joins TRBV28 to TRBJ1-3; D remains ambiguous. Germline V gene lookup returns CDR1 MDHEN and CDR2 SYDVKM. The V and J ends lost 6 bases and 1 base respectively, with 13 bases between them. The CDR3 is 15 amino acids. CDR3 coding DNA: TGTGCCAGCAGCCCTCCACGGGGTTCTGGAAACACCATATATTTT. It encodes CASSPPRGSGNTIYF.

The gene calls are TRBV19 and TRBJ1-5, with D perhaps matching TRBD1 (5 bases). Germline V gene data show CDR1 as LNHDA and CDR2 as SQIVND (reference sequence). There are 17 residues in the CDR3. Trimming stripped 4 bases from V and 4 bases from J, with 20 bases between. DNA for the CDR3: TGTGCCAGTAGTAGGGTTGGGTGGGGCCTAAAGAATCAGCCCCAGCATTTT. Its translation is CASSRVGWGLKNQPQHF.

This clone has only one observation. The CDR3 here is CASGDGLALTDTQYF. DNA of the CDR3: TGTGCCAGCGGGGATGGGCTAGCGCTCACAGATACGCAGTATTTT. The J gene is TRBJ2-3, the V gene TRBV28; the D gene is possibly TRBD2 (6 bases). Germline lookup yields CDR1 MDHEN and CDR2 SYDVKM. The CDR3 has 15 amino acids. V gave up 8 bases and J gave up 2 bases, with 17 bases separating them.

DNA for the CDR3: TGTGCCAGCAGCGTAGGTCAGGGGCGAAACAATGAGCAGTTCTTC. It codes for CASSVGQGRNNEQFF. The chain has TRBV9 and TRBJ2-1; a weak D match, TRBD1 (6 bases). CDR1 is SGDLS, CDR2 YYNGEE, per germline. V lost 0 bases and J 5 bases, leaving 12 bases between the germline ends. CDR3 length: 15 residues. Combining the CDR3 with reference TRBV9 and TRBJ2-1 gives the whole variable domain DSGVTQTPKHLITATGQRVTLRCSPRSGDLSVYWYQQSLDQGLQFLIQYYNGEERAKGNILERFSAQQFPDLHSELNLSSLELGDSALYFCASSVGQGRNNEQFFGPGTRLTVL.

The V and J genes are TRBV13 and TRBJ2-1; D call uncertain. The CDR3 length is 14 residues. Per germline, CDR1 PRHDT and CDR2 FYEKMQ (reference sequence). With 3 bases removed from V and 0 bases from J, the gap between germline ends came to 6 bases. The CDR3 is CASSFGSSYNEQFF. For the CDR3, the DNA is TGTGCCAGCAGCTTCGGTTCCTCCTACAATGAGCAGTTCTTC.

The chain joins TRBV27 to TRBJ1-4; D is uncertain. The V gene lost 6 bases and the J gene lost 5 bases, with 13 bases spanning the gap. CDR3 length: 14 residues. Germline V lookup: CDR1 MNHEY, CDR2 SMNVEV (reference sequence). The CDR3 DNA sequence: TGTGCCAGCAGACCAGTAGGGCGGAATGAAAAACTGTTTTTT. It is translated as CASRPVGRNEKLFF.

The CDR3, as DNA: TGCGCCAGCAGCCAAGACCCCACCACTAGCGGATCCTACGAGCAGTACTTC. It yields the protein CASSQDPTTSGSYEQYF. V usage is TRBV4-3 and J usage is TRBJ2-7; TRBD2 matches 8 bases. CDR1 and CDR2 from the germline V gene are LGHNA and YSLEER. The CDR3 covers 17 residues. V lost 0 bases and J lost 1; bases outside the gene matches: 8.

The rearrangement joins TRBV25-1 to TRBJ2-2; D is ambiguous. The germline V gene has CDR1 MGHDK and CDR2 SYGVNS. Trimming removed 1 base from V and 2 bases from J, with 8 bases in between. This CDR3 has 15 residues. The DNA for the CDR3 is TGTGCCAGCAGTGAATCTTTCACCAACACCGGGGAGCTGTTTTTT. The encoded protein is CASSESFTNTGELFF.

This clone has a single count. The chain recombines TRBV30 with TRBJ2-2; the D gene is possibly TRBD2 (7 bases). Germline values: CDR1 GTSNPN, CDR2 SVGIG (reference sequence). The CDR3 runs 17 residues. V gave up 2 bases and J gave up 5 bases, with 21 bases separating them. This CDR3 is CAWSTPGLQGLTGELFF. CDR3 bases: TGTGCCTGGAGTACCCCGGGACTACAGGGATTGACCGGGGAGCTGTTTTTT.

V usage is TRBV9 and J usage is TRBJ1-1, with D possibly matching TRBD1 (6 bases). The ends were cut back, 4 bases at V and 7 bases at J, with 20 bases in the middle. Germline CDR1 reads SGDLS; CDR2 reads YYNGEE. CDR3 length: 15 amino acids. In nucleotides, the CDR3 is TGTGCCAGCAGCAGTGGGTACATCAGGGGCATTGAAGCTTTCTTT. It translates to CASSSGYIRGIEAFF.

The V and J genes are TRBV5-4 and TRBJ1-1; a weak D match, TRBD1 (5 bases). Germline CDR1 SGHNT, CDR2 YYREEE (reference sequence). Deletions cut 0 bases from V and 8 bases from J, with 20 bases between. The CDR3 is made up of 16 amino acids. CDR3 in DNA: TGTGCCAGCAGCTTGGTAGGGGCCGGGGGGATCGCCGAAGCTTTCTTT. This encodes CASSLVGAGGIAEAFF.

The chain recombines TRBV4-1 with TRBJ2-7; 7 bases agree with TRBD2. V lost 2 bases and J lost 0; bases outside the gene matches: 7. Germline loops: CDR1 MGHRA, CDR2 YSYEKL. The CDR3 spans 16 residues. The CDR3 coding sequence is TGCGCCAGCAGCCAATTGTGGGGGGGGGACTCCTACGAGCAGTACTTC. It codes for CASSQLWGGDSYEQYF.

The CDR3: CASSLGTHEQYF. CDR3 DNA sequence: TGTGCCAGCAGCTTAGGGACACACGAGCAGTACTTC. The V gene is TRBV7-9, the J gene TRBJ2-7, with TRBD1 as a possible D gene (5 bases). Between the trimmed V and J ends, which lost 1 base and 5 bases, there was a span of 6 bases. CDR3 length equals 12 residues. CDR1 is SEHNR and CDR2 is FQNEAQ in the germline V gene (reference sequence).

This sequence joins TRBV28 and TRBJ2-3; 9 nucleotides agree with TRBD1. J was trimmed by 4 bases and V by 2 bases; bases with no gene match: 4. CDR1 is MDHEN, CDR2 SYDVKM, per germline. The CDR3 length is 15 residues. As DNA, the CDR3 is TGTGCCAGCAGTTTAACCACAGGGGGCGCAGATACGCAGTATTTT. It specifies CASSLTTGGADTQYF. Full variable domain (remainder filled in from reference TRBV28 and TRBJ2-3): DVKVTQSSRYLVKRTGEKVFLECVQDMDHENMFWYRQDPGLGLRLIYFSYDVKMKEKGDIPEGYSVSREKKERFSLILESASTNQTSMYLCASSLTTGGADTQYFGPGTRLTVL.

The rearrangement links TRBV6-6 to TRBJ2-2, with D tentatively TRBD1 (6 bases). Germline values: CDR1 MNHNY, CDR2 SVGAGI (reference sequence). V was cut by 7 bases and J by 0 bases, with 15 bases left in between. This CDR3 spans 16 amino acids. The chain's CDR3 is CASTTSYRANTGELFF. The CDR3 nucleotides are TGTGCCAGCACCACCTCTTACAGGGCGAACACCGGGGAGCTGTTTTTT.

This clone was observed a single time. The rearrangement links TRBV27 to TRBJ2-7, with 10 bases matching TRBD2. V lost 2 bases to trimming and J lost 2 bases; unmatched junction nucleotides: 6. The CDR3 runs 16 residues. In germline, CDR1 is MNHEY, CDR2 SMNVEV (reference sequence). The CDR3 region is CASSLHTSGTPYEQYF. In DNA, the CDR3 is TGTGCCAGCAGTTTACATACTAGCGGGACTCCCTACGAGCAGTACTTC.

V and J are TRBV11-2 and TRBJ2-6, with 8 positions matching TRBD1. The CDR3 runs to 19 residues. V lost 5 bases and J lost 0; bases outside the gene matches: 12. CDR1 and CDR2 (germline): SGHAT, FQNNGV. The CDR3: CASSPTRTGISSGANVLTF. CDR3 sequence (DNA): TGTGCCAGCAGCCCTACCCGGACAGGGATAAGCTCTGGGGCCAACGTCCTGACTTTC.